A selection of T cell receptor beta chains follows, all from one sample in a study of cytomegalovirus exposure and HLA in healthy donors. The method was immunoSEQ multiplex PCR; TCRdb's version includes in-frame clones alone and lacks a portion of them. The sample shows approximately 190,000 clones, about four fifths of them seen only once. The sequenced sample was PBMCs. These receptors all come from a woman in her thirties in good health and CMV-seropositive. CDR3s include the opening cysteine and the closing phenylalanine or tryptophan. Each record gives: D gene, J gene, V gene, CDR3 DNA, CDR3 protein. The D gene is left open where the match is weak.

NA TRBJ2-7 TRBV14 TGTGCCAGCAGCCTTACCTTGGAGAGCTCCTACGAGCAGTACTTC CASSLTLESSYEQYF
TRBD1 TRBJ2-2 TRBV5-4 TGTGCCAGCAGCTTAAACAGGGGGTATTCCGGGGAGCTGTTTTTT CASSLNRGYSGELFF
NA TRBJ1-5 TRBV6-1 TGTGCCAGCACCCCGACAGGATCGGCAAATCAGCCCCAGCATTTT CASTPTGSANQPQHF
TRBD1 TRBJ1-5 TRBV4-1 TGCGCCAGCAGCAAAGACAGAGGGGGGTCTTCCGCAGGGGGAAGCAATCAGCCCCAGCATTTT CASSKDRGGSSAGGSNQPQHF
TRBD1 TRBJ2-3 TRBV7-9 TGTGCCAGCAGCTTAGGTGGGACAGGGGGCAGGCGGAATACGCAGTATTTT CASSLGGTGGRRNTQYF
NA TRBJ2-2 TRBV29-1 TGCAGCGTTGGGGGGGCCGGGGAGCTGTTTTTT CSVGGAGELFF
NA TRBJ1-5 TRBV28 TGTGCCAGCAGCCCCAGGGTCGGCAATCAGCCCCAGCATTTT CASSPRVGNQPQHF
NA TRBJ2-3 TRBV23-1 TGCGCCAGCAGTCCCTCTACGCAGTATTTT CASSPSTQYF
TRBD1 TRBJ1-2 TRBV28 TGTGCCAGCAGTAATCGACAGGGGAGGAGGGGCTACACCTTC CASSNRQGRRGYTF
TRBD2 TRBJ2-1 TRBV28 TGTGCCAGCTCGAGGACTAGTCTTAGGTGGGGTAATGAGCAGTTCTTC CASSRTSLRWGNEQFF
NA TRBJ1-1 TRBV19 TGTGCCAGTAAGGTGACAGTGAACACTGAAGCTTTCTTT CASKVTVNTEAFF
TRBD2 TRBJ2-3 TRBV29-1 TGCAGCGTTGTGAAGGCGGGAGCGAGCACAGATACGCAGTATTTT CSVVKAGASTDTQYF
NA TRBJ1-1 TRBV5-1 TGCGCCAGCAGCTTGTACGGGGGAAGCACTGAAGCTTTCTTT CASSLYGGSTEAFF
NA TRBJ1-3 TRBV5-4 TGTGCCAGCAGCCGGCGCGGGTCTGGAAACACCATATATTTT CASSRRGSGNTIYF
TRBD2 TRBJ2-3 TRBV19 TGTGCCAGTAGTCGAGGACTAGCGGGAGCTGGTACGCAGTATTTT CASSRGLAGAGTQYF